This passage covers 10 T cell receptor beta chains from one sample sequenced in a study of T cells in localized non-small cell lung cancer. Libraries were prepared by immunoSEQ multiplex PCR; TCRdb keeps only in-frame clonotypes and omits some of them. The repertoire consists of tens of thousands of clones, with 88% occurring once and the leading ten covering 20% to 25%. The sequences come from peripheral blood, collected before any cancer treatment. The receptors here all came from a woman between 35 and 75 years old with stage I squamous cell lung carcinoma.

V and J are TRBV7-9 and TRBJ2-1, with TRBD2 matching 10 bases. The CDR3 has 15 amino acids. Germline V gives CDR1 SEHNR, CDR2 FQNEAQ (reference sequence). Trimming cost V 1 base and J 8 bases; bases outside gene matches: 5. CDR3 residues: CASSLGAGGPYEQFF. DNA for the CDR3: TGTGCCAGCAGCTTAGGAGCGGGGGGGCCGTATGAGCAGTTCTTC.

The chain joins TRBV5-1 to TRBJ2-6, with 8 bases aligning to TRBD1. The V segment lost 0 bases and the J segment 3 bases; nucleotides outside the gene matches: 5. Germline-derived CDR1 and CDR2 are SGHRS and YFSETQ. CDR3 length equals 17 residues. The DNA for the CDR3 is TGCGCCAGCAGCTTGGCCCCAACAGGGGGTGGGGCCAACGTCCTGACTTTC. It yields the protein CASSLAPTGGGANVLTF.

V and J are TRBV5-5 and TRBJ1-2, with D unresolved. From germline, CDR1 is SGHKS and CDR2 YYEKEE (reference sequence). With 0 bases removed from V and 7 bases from J, the gap between germline ends came to 4 bases. The CDR3 covers 11 residues. The CDR3, as DNA: TGTGCCAGCAGCTTGGACACTGGCTACACCTTC. Translating it yields CASSLDTGYTF.

The rearrangement joins TRBV5-5 to TRBJ2-1, with D tentatively TRBD2 (5 bases). Trimming left V 3 bases short and J 1 base short, with 11 bases between. The CDR3 is 15 residues long. Germline V lookup: CDR1 SGHKS, CDR2 YYEKEE (reference sequence). CDR3 protein: CASSSQEGSYNEQFF. CDR3 DNA sequence: TGTGCCAGCAGCTCCCAAGAGGGATCCTACAATGAGCAGTTCTTC.

This clone was observed once. This chain links TRBV5-1 with TRBJ1-2; 8 bases map to TRBD1. CDR1 and CDR2 from the germline V gene are SGHRS and YFSETQ. This CDR3 comprises 14 residues. Germline trimming cut 4 bases from V and 8 bases from J; bases unmatched to any gene: 10. The CDR3 DNA is TGCGCCAGCAGCGAATGGGGACAGGCTACGGGCTACACCTTC. Its protein product is CASSEWGQATGYTF. Combining the CDR3 with reference TRBV5-1 and TRBJ1-2 gives the whole variable domain KAGVTQTPRYLIKTRGQQVTLSCSPISGHRSVSWYQQTPGQGLQFLFEYFSETQRNKGNFPGRFSGRQFSNSRSEMNVSTLELGDSALYLCASSEWGQATGYTFGSGTRLTVV.

The rearrangement links TRBV19 to TRBJ1-1; the D is unclear. Trimming cost V 1 base and J 4 bases, with 4 bases left between them. CDR1 and CDR2 (germline): LNHDA, SQIVND (reference sequence). The CDR3 is made up of 12 amino acids. CDR3 protein: CASSIGRTEAFF. CDR3 bases: TGTGCCAGTAGTATAGGCCGCACTGAAGCTTTCTTT.

The V call is TRBV19, the J call TRBJ2-7; 8 bases line up with TRBD2. Germline V gives CDR1 LNHDA, CDR2 SQIVND (reference sequence). The CDR3 is made up of 11 amino acids. The CDR3 region has the DNA TGTGCTGCGGGGGGTACCTACGAGCAGTACTTC. Its protein product is CAAGGTYEQYF. Complete variable domain (other parts from reference TRBV19 and TRBJ2-7): DGGITQSPKYLFRKEGQNVTLSCEQNLNHDAMYWYRQDPGQGLRLIYYSQIVNDFQKGDIAEGYSVSREKKESFPLTVTSAQKNPTAFYLCAAGGTYEQYFGPGTRLTVT.

The genes are TRBV9 and TRBJ1-3; 7 nucleotides align to TRBD1. V trimming: 0 bases; J trimming: 4 bases; junction bases outside the gene matches: 4. Germline loops: CDR1 SGDLS, CDR2 YYNGEE. There are 15 residues in the CDR3. In DNA form, the CDR3 reads TGTGCCAGCAGCGTAGGTGTGGACAGGGGAAACACCATATATTTT. Encoded protein: CASSVGVDRGNTIYF.

The V and J genes are TRBV5-6 and TRBJ2-3; 10 bases fit TRBD2. CDR3 length: 15 residues. Germline CDR1 is SGHDT and CDR2 is YYEEEE. V gave up 4 bases and J gave up 0 bases; unmatched junction bases: 2. The CDR3 spells CASSERGGSTDTQYF. CDR3 in DNA: TGTGCCAGCAGCGAGCGGGGGGGTAGCACAGATACGCAGTATTTT.

This clone was recorded only once. The V gene is TRBV6-1, the J gene TRBJ1-3, with 7 bases identical to TRBD1. The junction had 0 bases not matched to a gene; V was cut back by 0 bases and J by 1 base. The germline V gene encodes CDR1 MNHNS and CDR2 SASEGT. The CDR3 is made up of 15 amino acids. The CDR3 here is CASSEATGSGNTIYF. CDR3 coding DNA: TGTGCCAGCAGTGAAGCGACAGGGTCTGGAAACACCATATATTTT.